The entry below gives a single TCR beta chain sequence along with its context. Its target is not known. Treatment indicated: AdE1-LMPpoly-expanded autologous EBV-specific T-cell therapy followed by anti-PD-1 nivolumab. The germline V gene has CDR1 MGHRA and CDR2 YSYEKL. V was shortened by 0 bases and J by 0 bases, with 9 bases between the two germline ends. This CDR3 comprises 16 residues. These data are taken from a study of EBV T-cell therapy then PD-1 blockade in nasopharyngeal carcinoma. Profiled with immunoSEQ multiplex PCR; TCRdb holds only in-frame clones, not every one. The top ten hold around 28% of the sample, which has about 17,000 clones, approximately 80% seen once.

This rearrangement joins TRBV4-1 to TRBJ1-5, with a weak D call TRBD1 (5 bases). The sequenced sample was CD8+ T cells from blood, obtained at day 0 from a patient whose treatment included autologous EBV-specific T cells and nivolumab. The source is a man aged 35-49 years with nasopharyngeal carcinoma. The CDR3 coding sequence is TGCGCCAGCAGCCAAGAGTGGGACTATAGCAATCAGCCCCAGCATTTT. Its protein is CASSQEWDYSNQPQHF.